This T cell receptor (beta chain) is drawn from a study of metastatic and nonmetastatic thyroid tumors. This clone came up many times. The CDR3 extends over 16 amino acids. The V gene's germline CDR1 is SGHAT and CDR2 FQDESV (reference sequence). Trimming left V 5 bases short and J 2 bases short, with 19 bases between. All patients were untreated before thyroid surgery. TCRdb re-clonotyped the PCR reads via MiXCR. Here the sample spans about 39,000 clones, approximately 19% being singletons. The clonotype comes from a female donor with papillary thyroid cancer or a benign thyroid nodule (not recorded which). Some clones in this sample may be carry-over from other donors' samples. Sequenced: tumor tissue. This rearrangement joins TRBV11-1 to TRBJ2-7; a weak D match, TRBD2 (6 bases). This chain's CDR3 is CASSPRAAGPPYEQYF. CDR3 DNA: TGTGCCAGCAGCCCCCGGGCGGCGGGACCACCCTACGAGCAGTACTTC.